This TCR beta chain originates from a study of cytomegalovirus exposure and HLA in healthy donors (dated 2017 in TCRdb). Concerning the study at large: The 500 to 700 repertoires of the first cohort and the roughly 120 validation repertoires were produced on the same platform, according to a later analysis. To predict cytomegalovirus infection status, the study combined high-throughput TCR immunosequencing, statistical association of individual TCRs with disease status, and machine learning. Besides the first cohort of around 700 subjects, a separate validation cohort made up of roughly 130 different subjects was used. The study aimed to test whether cataloging public T cell receptors could reveal signatures of past pathogen exposure.

With regard to this clone: Its antigen is unknown. No per-base quality is available; no much larger clone lies one base away.

Receptor libraries were prepared by the immunoSEQ multiplex PCR assay. The original methods were these. A statistical classification framework was built for diagnosing cytomegalovirus status from the catalog of TCR beta chain sequences. Drawn from immuneACCESS, this table holds only the in-frame rearrangements with V and J called that TCRdb kept. Clones are partly lost; checked studies trace under half to an unresolved V gene and leave the rest unexplained. That table is the source of V, J and clone size, and D and trimming were worked out from the DNA. The sample table holds 200,000 to 300,000 clones, of which more than 75% were seen once. 12% of the sample belongs to the ten largest clones. Per the germline V gene, LGHNA is the CDR1 and YSLEER is the CDR2. The CDR3, from cysteine to phenylalanine, totals 16 residues. The DNA shown is the 48-base CDR3, in frame from base 1. The germline ends are 18 bases apart after V is trimmed by 1 base and J by 7 bases.

The donors belonged to the validation cohort of over a hundred subjects, which was separate from the approximately 610-subject first cohort. Overall study outcomes, separate from this receptor: Of the cluster scores, approximately 95% were above 0 in a later analysis, which found that TCRs clustered in the first cohort also tended to co-occur in the 120 or so validation repertoires. It was suggested by the authors that the approach could potentially be generalized to other disease states and immunological phenotypes. Most TCR sequences were seen in very few donors, while some public TCRs were found in many individuals. Three of the identified cytomegalovirus-associated TCR beta chains were confirmed in vitro to be specific for cytomegalovirus antigens. The classifier was reported to diagnose cytomegalovirus status with high specificity and sensitivity in both the original and validation cohorts. A total of fewer than 200 TCR beta chains were listed by the study as associated with cytomegalovirus. A later analysis lacked HLA typing for the validation cohort, so it scored co-occurrence in that cohort across all 110 or so repertoires.

The specimen was PBMCs. This sequence originates from a man aged 18-30 years in good health and CMV-seropositive. The rearranged segments are TRBV4-3 and TRBJ2-3; matching of 6 bases hints at TRBD2 as the D gene. At the DNA level, the sequence is TGCGCCAGCAGCCAAGGTCGTGGGAGGAACCCGTATACGCAGTATTTT. The resulting protein is CASSQGRGRNPYTQYF.